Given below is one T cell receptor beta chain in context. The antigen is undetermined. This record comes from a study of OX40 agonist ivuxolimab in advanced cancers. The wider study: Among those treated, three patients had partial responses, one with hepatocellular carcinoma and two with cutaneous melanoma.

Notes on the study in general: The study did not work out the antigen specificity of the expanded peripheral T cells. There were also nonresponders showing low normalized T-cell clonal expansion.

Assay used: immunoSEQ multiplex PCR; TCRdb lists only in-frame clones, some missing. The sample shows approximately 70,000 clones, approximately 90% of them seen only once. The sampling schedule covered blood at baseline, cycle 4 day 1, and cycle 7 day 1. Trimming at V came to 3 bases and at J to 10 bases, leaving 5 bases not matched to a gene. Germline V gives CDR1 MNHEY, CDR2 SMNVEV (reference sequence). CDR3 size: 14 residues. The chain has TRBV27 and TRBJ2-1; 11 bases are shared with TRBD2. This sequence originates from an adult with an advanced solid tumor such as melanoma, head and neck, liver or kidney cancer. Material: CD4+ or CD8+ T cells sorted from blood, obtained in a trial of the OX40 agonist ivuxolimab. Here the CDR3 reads CASSLVLAGAEQFF. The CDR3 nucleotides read TGTGCCAGCAGTTTGGTACTAGCGGGAGCGGAGCAGTTCTTC.